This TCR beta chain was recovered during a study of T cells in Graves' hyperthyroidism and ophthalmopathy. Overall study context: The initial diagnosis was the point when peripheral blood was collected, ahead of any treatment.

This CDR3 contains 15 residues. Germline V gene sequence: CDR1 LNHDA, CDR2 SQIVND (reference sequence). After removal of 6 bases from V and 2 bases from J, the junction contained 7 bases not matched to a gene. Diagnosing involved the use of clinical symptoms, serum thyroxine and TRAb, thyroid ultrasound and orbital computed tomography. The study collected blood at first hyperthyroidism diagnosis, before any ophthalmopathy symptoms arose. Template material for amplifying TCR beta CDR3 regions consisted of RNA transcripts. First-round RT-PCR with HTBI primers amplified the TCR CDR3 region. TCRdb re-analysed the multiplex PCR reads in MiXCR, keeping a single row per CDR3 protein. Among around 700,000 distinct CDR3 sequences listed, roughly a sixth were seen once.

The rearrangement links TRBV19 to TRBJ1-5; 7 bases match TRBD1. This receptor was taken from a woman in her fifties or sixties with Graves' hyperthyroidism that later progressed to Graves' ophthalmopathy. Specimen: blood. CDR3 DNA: TGTGCCAGTAGCGTTCCGGGACAGCGCAATCAGCCCCAGCATTTT. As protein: CASSVPGQRNQPQHF.